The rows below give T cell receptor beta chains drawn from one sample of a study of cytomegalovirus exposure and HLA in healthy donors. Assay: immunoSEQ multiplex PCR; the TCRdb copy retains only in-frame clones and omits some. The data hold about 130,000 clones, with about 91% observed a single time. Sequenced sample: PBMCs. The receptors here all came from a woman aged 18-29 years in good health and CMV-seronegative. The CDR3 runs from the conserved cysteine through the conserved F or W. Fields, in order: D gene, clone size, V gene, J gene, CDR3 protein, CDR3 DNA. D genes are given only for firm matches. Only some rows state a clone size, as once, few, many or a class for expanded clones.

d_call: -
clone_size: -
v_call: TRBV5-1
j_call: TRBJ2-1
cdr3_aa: CASRLDREFDNEQFF
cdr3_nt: TGCGCCAGCAGGCTTGATCGAGAATTTGACAATGAGCAGTTCTTC

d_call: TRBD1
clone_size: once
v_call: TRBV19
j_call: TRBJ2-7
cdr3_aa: CASSIFTGQGYEQYF
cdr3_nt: TGTGCCAGTAGTATCTTCACGGGACAGGGCTACGAGCAGTACTTC

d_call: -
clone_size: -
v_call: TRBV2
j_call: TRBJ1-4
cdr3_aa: CATNRLFSEKLFF
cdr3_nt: TGTGCCACCAACAGGTTGTTCTCGGAAAAACTGTTTTTT

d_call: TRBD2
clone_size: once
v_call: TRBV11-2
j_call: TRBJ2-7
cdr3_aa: CASSLGLALYEQYF
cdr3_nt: TGTGCCAGCAGCTTGGGACTAGCCCTCTACGAGCAGTACTTC

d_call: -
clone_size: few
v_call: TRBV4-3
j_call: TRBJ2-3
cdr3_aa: CASSQEVGSNSDTQYF
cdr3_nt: TGCGCCAGCAGCCAAGAGGTCGGGAGCAACTCAGATACGCAGTATTTT

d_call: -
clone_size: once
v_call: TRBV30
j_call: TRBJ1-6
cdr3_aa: CAWSPWAGPYNSPLHF
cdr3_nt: TGTGCCTGGAGCCCCTGGGCGGGACCTTACAATTCACCCCTCCACTTT

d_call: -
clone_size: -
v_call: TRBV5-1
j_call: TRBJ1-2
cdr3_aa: CASSLPGADGYTF
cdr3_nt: TGCGCCAGCAGCTTGCCAGGGGCGGATGGCTACACCTTC

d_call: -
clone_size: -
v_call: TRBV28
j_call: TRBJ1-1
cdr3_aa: CASQTGNNEAFF
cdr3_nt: TGTGCCTCCCAAACAGGGAATAATGAAGCTTTCTTT

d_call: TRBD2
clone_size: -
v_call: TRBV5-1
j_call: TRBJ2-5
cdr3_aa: CASSLGGLADQETQYF
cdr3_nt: TGCGCCAGCAGCTTGGGGGGACTAGCGGACCAAGAGACCCAGTACTTC

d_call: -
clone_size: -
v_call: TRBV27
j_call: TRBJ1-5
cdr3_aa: CASSLSDGNGQPQHF
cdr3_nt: TGTGCCAGCAGCCTCTCGGACGGGAATGGTCAGCCCCAGCATTTT

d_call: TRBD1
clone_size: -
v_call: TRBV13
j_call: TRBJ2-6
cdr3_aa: CASSLRRDRVSGANVLTF
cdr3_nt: TGTGCCAGCAGCTTACGCCGGGACAGGGTGTCTGGGGCCAACGTCCTGACTTTC

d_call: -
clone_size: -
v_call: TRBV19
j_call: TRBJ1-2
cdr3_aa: CASRPGNYGYTF
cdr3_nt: TGTGCCAGTAGACCAGGGAACTATGGCTACACCTTC

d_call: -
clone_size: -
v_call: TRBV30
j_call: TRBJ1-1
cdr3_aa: CAWSVQMNTEAFF
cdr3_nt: TGTGCCTGGAGTGTGCAGATGAACACTGAAGCTTTCTTT

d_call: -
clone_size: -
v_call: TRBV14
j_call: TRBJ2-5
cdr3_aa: CASSQDSRWETQYF
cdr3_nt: TGTGCCAGCAGCCAAGATTCCAGGTGGGAGACCCAGTACTTC

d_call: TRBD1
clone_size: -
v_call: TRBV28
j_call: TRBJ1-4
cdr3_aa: CASRTDRVGEKLFF
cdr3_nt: TGTGCCAGCAGAACGGACAGGGTGGGTGAAAAACTGTTTTTT

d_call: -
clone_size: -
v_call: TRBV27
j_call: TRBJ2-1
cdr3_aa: CASSYPDPLRGAYNEQFF
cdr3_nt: TGTGCCAGCAGTTATCCGGACCCACTGCGCGGGGCCTACAATGAGCAGTTCTTC

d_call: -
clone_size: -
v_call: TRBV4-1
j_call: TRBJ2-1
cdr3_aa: CASSQDLHWFF
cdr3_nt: TGCGCCAGCAGCCAAGATCTCCACTGGTTCTTC

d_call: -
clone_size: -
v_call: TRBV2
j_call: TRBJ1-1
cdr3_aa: CASSEVGLTEAFF
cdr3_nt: TGTGCCAGCAGTGAAGTGGGGCTCACTGAAGCTTTCTTT

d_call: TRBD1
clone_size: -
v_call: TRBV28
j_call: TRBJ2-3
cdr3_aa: CASRDLTGGGTDTQYF
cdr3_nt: TGTGCCAGCAGAGACTTGACAGGGGGCGGGACAGATACGCAGTATTTT

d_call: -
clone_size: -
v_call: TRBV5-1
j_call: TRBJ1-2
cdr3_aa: CASSLGQSYGYTF
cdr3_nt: TGCGCCAGCAGCTTGGGTCAGTCCTATGGCTACACCTTC

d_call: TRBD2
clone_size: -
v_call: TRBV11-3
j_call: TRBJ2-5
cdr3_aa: CASSSGTSGGETQYF
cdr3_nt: TGTGCCAGCAGCTCTGGGACTAGCGGGGGAGAGACCCAGTACTTC

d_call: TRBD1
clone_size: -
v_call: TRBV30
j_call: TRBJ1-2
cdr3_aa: CAWSVSDRGGGYTF
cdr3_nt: TGTGCCTGGAGTGTATCGGACAGGGGCGGGGGCTACACCTTC

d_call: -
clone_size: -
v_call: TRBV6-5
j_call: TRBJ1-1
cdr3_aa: CASSYQGRTEAFF
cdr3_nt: TGTGCCAGCAGTTACCAGGGGCGTACTGAAGCTTTCTTT

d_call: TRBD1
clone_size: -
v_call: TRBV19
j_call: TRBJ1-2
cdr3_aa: CASNLQGGLGYTF
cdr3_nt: TGTGCCAGTAACTTACAGGGGGGCCTTGGCTACACCTTC

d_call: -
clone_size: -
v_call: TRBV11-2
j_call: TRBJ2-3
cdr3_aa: CASRKPGGATDTQYF
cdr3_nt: TGTGCCAGCAGGAAACCTGGGGGGGCAACAGATACGCAGTATTTT

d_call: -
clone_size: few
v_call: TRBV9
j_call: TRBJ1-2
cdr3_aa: CASSVDVRGLSSLANYGYTF
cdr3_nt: TGTGCCAGCAGCGTAGATGTAAGGGGACTGTCAAGCCTAGCTAACTATGGCTACACCTTC

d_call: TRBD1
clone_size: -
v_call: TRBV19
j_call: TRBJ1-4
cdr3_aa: CASKPDRGRNEKLFF
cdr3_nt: TGTGCCAGTAAACCCGACAGGGGGCGTAATGAAAAACTGTTTTTT

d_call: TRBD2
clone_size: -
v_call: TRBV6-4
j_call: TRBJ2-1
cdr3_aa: CASSDVAGGGYNEQFF
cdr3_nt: TGTGCCAGCAGTGACGTGGCGGGAGGCGGCTACAATGAGCAGTTCTTC

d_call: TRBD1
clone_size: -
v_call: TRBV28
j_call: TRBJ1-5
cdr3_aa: CASSRTAGGLPQHF
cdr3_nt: TGTGCCAGCAGTCGCACCGCAGGGGGTCTGCCCCAGCATTTT

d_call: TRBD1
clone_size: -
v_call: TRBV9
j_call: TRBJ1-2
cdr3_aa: CASRNAGQDYGYTF
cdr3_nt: TGTGCCAGCAGGAATGCGGGACAGGACTATGGCTACACCTTC

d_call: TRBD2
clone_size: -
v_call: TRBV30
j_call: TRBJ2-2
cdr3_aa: CARREGANTGELFF
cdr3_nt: TGTGCACGGCGGGAGGGGGCGAACACCGGGGAGCTGTTTTTT

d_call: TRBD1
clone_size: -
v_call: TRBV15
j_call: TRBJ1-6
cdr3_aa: CATSREYGTGRNSPLHF
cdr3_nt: TGTGCCACCAGCAGAGAATATGGGACAGGACGTAATTCACCCCTCCACTTT

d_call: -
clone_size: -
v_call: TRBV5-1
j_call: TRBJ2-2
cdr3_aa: CASRPTGIQTGELFF
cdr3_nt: TGCGCCAGCAGACCTACAGGGATCCAAACCGGGGAGCTGTTTTTT

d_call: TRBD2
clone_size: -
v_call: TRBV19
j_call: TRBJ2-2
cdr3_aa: CASQNWREMDTGELFF
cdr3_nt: TGTGCCAGCCAAAACTGGCGGGAGATGGACACCGGGGAGCTGTTTTTT

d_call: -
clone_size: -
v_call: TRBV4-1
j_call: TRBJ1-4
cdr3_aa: CASSQDPGGLTNEKLFF
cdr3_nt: TGCGCCAGCAGCCAAGATCCAGGAGGGTTAACTAATGAAAAACTGTTTTTT

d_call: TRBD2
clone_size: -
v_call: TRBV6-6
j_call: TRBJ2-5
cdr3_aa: CASSFEGRAAQETQYF
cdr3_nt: TGTGCCAGCAGTTTTGAGGGGAGGGCAGCCCAAGAGACCCAGTACTTC

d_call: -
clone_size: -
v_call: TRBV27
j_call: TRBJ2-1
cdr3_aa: CASSFPPDFNEQFF
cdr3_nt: TGTGCCAGCAGTTTTCCCCCGGACTTCAATGAGCAGTTCTTC

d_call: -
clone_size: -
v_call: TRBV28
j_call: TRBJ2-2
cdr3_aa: CASTVGVGELFF
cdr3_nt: TGTGCCAGCACCGTCGGGGTCGGGGAGCTGTTTTTT

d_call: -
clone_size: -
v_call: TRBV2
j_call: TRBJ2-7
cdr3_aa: CASSASFGQNSYEQYF
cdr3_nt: TGTGCCAGCAGTGCCTCCTTCGGACAGAACTCCTACGAGCAGTACTTC

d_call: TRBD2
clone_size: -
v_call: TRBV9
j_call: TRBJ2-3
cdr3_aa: CASSVASGGAGTDTQYF
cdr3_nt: TGTGCCAGCAGCGTAGCGAGCGGGGGGGCGGGCACAGATACGCAGTATTTT

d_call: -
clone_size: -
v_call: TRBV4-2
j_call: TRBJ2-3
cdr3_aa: CASSEGLVTDTQYF
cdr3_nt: TGTGCCAGCAGCGAGGGCTTGGTTACAGATACGCAGTATTTT

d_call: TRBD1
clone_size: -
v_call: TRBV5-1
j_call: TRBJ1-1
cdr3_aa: CASRRTGVADTEAFF
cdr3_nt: TGCGCCAGCAGGAGAACAGGGGTGGCGGACACTGAAGCTTTCTTT

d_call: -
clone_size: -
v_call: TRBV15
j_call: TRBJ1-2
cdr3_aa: CATSVDRLSFYGYTF
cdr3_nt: TGTGCCACCAGCGTCGACAGGCTATCCTTCTATGGCTACACCTTC

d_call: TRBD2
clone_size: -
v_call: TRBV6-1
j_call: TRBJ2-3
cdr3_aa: CASSDAGTIVTDTQYF
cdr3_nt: TGTGCCAGCAGTGACGCCGGGACTATCGTCACAGATACGCAGTATTTT

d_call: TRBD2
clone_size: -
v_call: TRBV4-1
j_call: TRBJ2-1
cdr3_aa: CASSQDWGEGNEQFF
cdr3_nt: TGCGCCAGCAGCCAAGATTGGGGGGAGGGCAATGAGCAGTTCTTC

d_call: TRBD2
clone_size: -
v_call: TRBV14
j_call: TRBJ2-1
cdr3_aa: CASSQPGLAGLGEQFF
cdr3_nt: TGTGCCAGCAGCCAACCGGGACTAGCGGGGCTAGGGGAGCAGTTCTTC

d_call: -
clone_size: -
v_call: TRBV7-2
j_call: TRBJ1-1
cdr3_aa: CASSLDAGAGNTEAFF
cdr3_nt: TGTGCCAGCAGCTTAGACGCTGGAGCCGGCAACACTGAAGCTTTCTTT

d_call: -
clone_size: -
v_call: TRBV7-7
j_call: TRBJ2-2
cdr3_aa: CASSLDTAGELFF
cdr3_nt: TGTGCCAGCAGCTTAGATACGGCCGGGGAGCTGTTTTTT

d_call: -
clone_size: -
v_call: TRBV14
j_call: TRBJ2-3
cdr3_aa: CASSPRLHTADTQYF
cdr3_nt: TGTGCCAGCAGCCCCCGACTGCACACCGCAGATACGCAGTATTTT

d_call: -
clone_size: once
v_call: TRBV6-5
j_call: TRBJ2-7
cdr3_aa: CASSYRRGGYSYEQYF
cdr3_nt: TGTGCCAGCAGTTACCGGCGGGGCGGGTACTCCTACGAGCAGTACTTC

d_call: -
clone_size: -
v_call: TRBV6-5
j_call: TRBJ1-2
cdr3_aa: CASSYSKGDGYTF
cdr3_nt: TGTGCCAGCAGTTACTCCAAGGGGGACGGCTACACCTTC

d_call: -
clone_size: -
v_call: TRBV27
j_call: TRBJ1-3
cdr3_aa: CASSETADGNTIYF
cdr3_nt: TGTGCCAGCAGCGAAACAGCCGATGGAAACACCATATATTTT

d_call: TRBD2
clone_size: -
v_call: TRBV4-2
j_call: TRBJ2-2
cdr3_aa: CASSQVPGGHTGELFF
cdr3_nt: TGTGCCAGCAGCCAAGTTCCGGGGGGGCACACCGGGGAGCTGTTTTTT

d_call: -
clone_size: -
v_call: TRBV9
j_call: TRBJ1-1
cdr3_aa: CASSVTGRNTEAFF
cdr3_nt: TGTGCCAGCAGCGTAACAGGGCGGAACACTGAAGCTTTCTTT

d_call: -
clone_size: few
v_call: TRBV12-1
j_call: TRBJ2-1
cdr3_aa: CASSPGLAFYNEQFF
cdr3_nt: TGTGCCAGCAGCCCAGGACTAGCGTTTTACAATGAGCAGTTCTTC